The 3 T cell receptor beta chains presented below share a single source sample, sequenced in a study of blood T cell repertoires in COVID-19. Generated by immunoSEQ multiplex PCR, the TCRdb table keeps only in-frame clones and is missing some. Of some 100,000 clones in the sample, approximately 79% were seen once. Material: peripheral blood. These receptors were obtained from a man aged 50 to 59 with acute or convalescent COVID-19.

This chain uses TRBV5-6 with TRBJ1-2; D is unresolved. Germline V gene sequence: CDR1 SGHDT, CDR2 YYEEEE. V dropped 5 bases and J dropped 7 bases, with 15 bases sitting between them. The CDR3 sequence is 13 residues long. As DNA, the CDR3 is TGTGCCAGCAGAATATTTGCGGGCCTTGGCTACACCTTC. As protein: CASRIFAGLGYTF.

The chain uses TRBV12-3 or TRBV12-4 and TRBJ2-1; D is unclear. This CDR3 has 13 amino acids. Deletions cut 9 bases from V and 0 bases from J, with 9 bases between. The CDR3 region has the DNA TGTGCCAGTTCAACGAGCTCCTACAATGAGCAGTTCTTC. It specifies CASSTSSYNEQFF.

The chain employs TRBV7-8 and TRBJ2-5, with a possible D match to TRBD2 (7 bases). Trimming stripped 5 bases from V and 5 bases from J, with 21 bases between. The CDR3 length is 16 residues. Germline lookup yields CDR1 SGHVS and CDR2 FQNEAQ. CDR3 in amino acids: CASSLIRGAEGETQYF. The CDR3 coding sequence is TGTGCCAGCAGCCTTATACGGGGGGCCGAAGGGGAGACCCAGTACTTC.